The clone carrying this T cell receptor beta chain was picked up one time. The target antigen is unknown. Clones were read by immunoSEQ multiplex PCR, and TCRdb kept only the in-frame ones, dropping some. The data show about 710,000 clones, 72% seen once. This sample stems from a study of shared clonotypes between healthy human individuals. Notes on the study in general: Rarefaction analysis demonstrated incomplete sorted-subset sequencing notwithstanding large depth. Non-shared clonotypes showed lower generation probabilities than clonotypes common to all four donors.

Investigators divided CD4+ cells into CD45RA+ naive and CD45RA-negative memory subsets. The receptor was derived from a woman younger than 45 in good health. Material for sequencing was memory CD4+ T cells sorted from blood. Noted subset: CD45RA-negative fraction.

The CDR3 bases are TGTGCCAGCTCACCACTGGAAGGGGGCATGGAGACCCAGTACTTC. Its translation: CASSPLEGGMETQYF. The chain couples TRBV18 to TRBJ2-5; 7 nucleotides line up with TRBD1. This CDR3 comprises 15 residues. V lost 1 base and J lost 5; bases outside the gene matches: 7. Germline CDR1 and CDR2: KGHSH and LQKENI.